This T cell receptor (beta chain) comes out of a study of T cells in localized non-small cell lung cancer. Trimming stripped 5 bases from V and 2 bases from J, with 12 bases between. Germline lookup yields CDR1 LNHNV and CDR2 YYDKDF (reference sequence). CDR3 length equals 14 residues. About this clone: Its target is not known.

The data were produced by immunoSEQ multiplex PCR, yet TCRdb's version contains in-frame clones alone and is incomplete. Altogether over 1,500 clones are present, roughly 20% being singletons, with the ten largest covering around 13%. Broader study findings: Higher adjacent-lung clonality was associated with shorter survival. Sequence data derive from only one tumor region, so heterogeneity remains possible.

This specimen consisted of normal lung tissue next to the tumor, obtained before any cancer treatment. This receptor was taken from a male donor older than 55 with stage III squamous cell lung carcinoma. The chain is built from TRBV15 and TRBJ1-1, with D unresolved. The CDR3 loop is CATSLYGSNTEAFF. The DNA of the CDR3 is TGTGCCACCAGCCTATATGGATCTAACACTGAAGCTTTCTTT.